One sample yielded the 9 T cell receptor beta chains listed below, sequenced in a study of technical replicates of blood from a few donors. This table comes from immunoSEQ multiplex PCR, and its TCRdb copy is limited to in-frame clones, with some not included. Of more than 90,000 clones in the sample, approximately 96% are singletons; the top ten hold 0.2% to 0.25%. The sample comprised T cells isolated from PBMCs. These receptors were taken from a human donor in good health.

CDR3 DNA sequence: TGTGCCAGCAGTAATTCTGCCACGGTGACAGGTTTCATGAACACTGAAGCTTTCTTT. Translation gives CASSNSATVTGFMNTEAFF. V and J are TRBV28 and TRBJ1-1; TRBD1 might be the D (6 bases). The CDR3 sequence is 19 residues long. V lost 5 bases and J 0 bases, leaving 25 bases between the germline ends. Looked up from germline, CDR1 is MDHEN and CDR2 is SYDVKM.

The chain couples TRBV5-4 to TRBJ2-5; 9 nucleotides agree with TRBD2. The CDR3 runs 15 residues. Germline V CDR1 and CDR2: SGHNT, YYREEE (reference sequence). Germline trimming cut 1 base from V and 5 bases from J; bases unmatched to any gene: 6. DNA of the CDR3: TGTGCCAGCAGCTTGACGTTAGCGGGGGACGAGACCCAGTACTTC. This sequence encodes CASSLTLAGDETQYF.

The chain uses TRBV9 and TRBJ1-6, with TRBD1 matching over 8 bases. Germline V gives CDR1 SGDLS, CDR2 YYNGEE. V shed 3 bases and J 10 bases; nucleotides not matched to a gene: 9. This CDR3 contains 15 residues. This chain's CDR3 is CASSETTGEESPLHF. DNA for the CDR3: TGTGCCAGCAGCGAGACGACAGGGGAAGAATCACCCCTCCACTTT.

The chain has TRBV30 and TRBJ1-1; D possibly corresponds to TRBD1 (5 bases). Germline V lookup: CDR1 GTSNPN, CDR2 SVGIG (reference sequence). This CDR3 region has 14 residues. V gave up 0 bases and J gave up 5 bases, with 13 bases separating them. CDR3 loop: CAWSVGGGWTEAFF. In nucleotides, the CDR3 is TGTGCCTGGAGTGTCGGGGGGGGATGGACTGAAGCTTTCTTT.

CDR3 coding DNA: TGTGCCAGCAGCTTGGGGACTAGCGGGAGGGCCAAGTTCTTC. Its translation: CASSLGTSGRAKFF. The J gene is TRBJ2-1, the V gene TRBV7-2; 16 bases are shared with TRBD2. The V gene end was trimmed by 3 bases and the J gene end by 14 bases; junction bases not matched to a gene: 4. The CDR3 spans 14 residues. Germline CDR1 SGHTA, CDR2 FQGNSA.

The V gene is TRBV6-5, the J gene TRBJ2-7; a possible D gene is TRBD2 (6 bases). V was trimmed by 5 bases and J by 5 bases, leaving 19 bases between them. CDR3 length: 15 residues. Germline V lookup: CDR1 MNHEY, CDR2 SVGAGI. CDR3 sequence (DNA): TGTGCCAGCAGTCCGACTAGATGGTTTTTCGACGAGCAGTACTTC. As protein: CASSPTRWFFDEQYF.

The chain has TRBV6-5 and TRBJ2-7; D might be TRBD1 (6 bases). Germline V gene data show CDR1 as MNHEY and CDR2 as SVGAGI. The germline V and J ends were trimmed by 1 base and 0 bases, with 10 bases remaining between them. The CDR3 spans 15 residues. CDR3 in DNA: TGTGCCAGCAGTTACTTAGGGGGTAGCTCCTACGAGCAGTACTTC. Translated: CASSYLGGSSYEQYF.

This chain links TRBV5-4 with TRBJ2-5, with D tentatively TRBD2 (6 bases). This CDR3 comprises 13 residues. V gave up 7 bases and J gave up 1 base, with 11 bases separating them. Germline V gives CDR1 SGHNT, CDR2 YYREEE (reference sequence). DNA for the CDR3: TGTGCCAGCTCGTTGGGACTCCAAGAGACCCAGTACTTC. Translated, it gives CASSLGLQETQYF. The complete variable domain, with remaining parts taken from reference TRBV5-4 and TRBJ2-5, reads ETGVTQSPTHLIKTRGQQVTLRCSSQSGHNTVSWYQQALGQGPQFIFQYYREEENGRGNFPPRFSGLQFPNYSSELNVNALELDDSALYLCASSLGLQETQYFGPGTRLLVL.

The V and J genes are TRBV10-3 and TRBJ1-1, with 9 bases identical to TRBD1. The CDR3 has 15 amino acids. Per germline, CDR1 ENHRY and CDR2 SYGVKD. The V and J ends lost 3 bases and 4 bases, in that order; junction bases with no gene match: 6. The chain's CDR3 is CAISDPGQGTTEAFF. The CDR3 bases are TGTGCCATCAGTGATCCTGGACAGGGGACCACTGAAGCTTTCTTT.